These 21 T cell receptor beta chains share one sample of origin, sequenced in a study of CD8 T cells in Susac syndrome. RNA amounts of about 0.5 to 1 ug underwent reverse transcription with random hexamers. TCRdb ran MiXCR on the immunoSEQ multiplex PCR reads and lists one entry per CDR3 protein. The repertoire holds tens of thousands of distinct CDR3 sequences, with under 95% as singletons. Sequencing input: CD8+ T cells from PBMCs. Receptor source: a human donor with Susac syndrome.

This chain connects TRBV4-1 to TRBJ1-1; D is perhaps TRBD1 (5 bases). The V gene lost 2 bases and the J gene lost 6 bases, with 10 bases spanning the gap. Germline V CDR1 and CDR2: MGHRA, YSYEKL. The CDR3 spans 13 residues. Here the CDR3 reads CASSQQQGAEAFF. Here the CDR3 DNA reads TGCGCCAGCAGCCAACAACAAGGGGCTGAAGCTTTCTTT.

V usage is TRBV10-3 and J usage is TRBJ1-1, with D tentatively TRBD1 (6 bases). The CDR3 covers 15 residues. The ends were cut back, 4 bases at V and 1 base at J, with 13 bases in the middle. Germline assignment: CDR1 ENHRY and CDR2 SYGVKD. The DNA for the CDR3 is TGTGCCATCAGTGCAGACAGGTTATCGAACACTGAAGCTTTCTTT. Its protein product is CAISADRLSNTEAFF.

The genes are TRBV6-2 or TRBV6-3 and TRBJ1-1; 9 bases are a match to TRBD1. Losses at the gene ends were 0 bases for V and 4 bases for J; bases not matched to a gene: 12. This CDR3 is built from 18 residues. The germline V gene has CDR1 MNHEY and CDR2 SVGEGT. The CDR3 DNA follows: TGTGCCAGCAGTTACTCTACCGGGACAGGGATACTCGGCACTGAAGCTTTCTTT. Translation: CASSYSTGTGILGTEAFF.

CDR3: CASSWGTGELFF. The CDR3 DNA is TGTGCCAGCAGTTGGGGGACCGGGGAGCTGTTTTTT. The chain has TRBV2 and TRBJ2-2; possibly TRBD1 or TRBD2 for D (5 bases each). The germline V gene has CDR1 SNHLY and CDR2 FYNNEI. Trimming removed 5 bases at V and 5 bases at J, with 6 bases between. The CDR3 extends over 12 amino acids.

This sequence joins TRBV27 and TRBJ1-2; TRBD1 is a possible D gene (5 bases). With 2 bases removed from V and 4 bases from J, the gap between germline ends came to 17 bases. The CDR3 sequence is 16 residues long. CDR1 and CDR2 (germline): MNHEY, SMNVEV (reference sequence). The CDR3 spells CASSLLPQGPSYGYTF. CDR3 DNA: TGTGCCAGCAGTTTACTCCCGCAGGGACCATCCTATGGCTACACCTTC.

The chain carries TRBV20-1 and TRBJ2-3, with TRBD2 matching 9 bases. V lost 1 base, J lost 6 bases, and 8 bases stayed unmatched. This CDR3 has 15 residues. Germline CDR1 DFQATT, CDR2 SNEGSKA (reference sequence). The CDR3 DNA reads TGCAGTGCTAGAGGCTCTAGCGGGGTGGGGGATACGCAGTATTTT. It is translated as CSARGSSGVGDTQYF.

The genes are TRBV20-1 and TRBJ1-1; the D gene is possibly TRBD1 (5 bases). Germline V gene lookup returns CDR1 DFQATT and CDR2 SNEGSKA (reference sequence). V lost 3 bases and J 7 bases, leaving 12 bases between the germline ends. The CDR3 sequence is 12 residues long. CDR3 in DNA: TGCAGTGCTAGGTCGAGGGGCCGTGAAGCTTTCTTT. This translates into CSARSRGREAFF.

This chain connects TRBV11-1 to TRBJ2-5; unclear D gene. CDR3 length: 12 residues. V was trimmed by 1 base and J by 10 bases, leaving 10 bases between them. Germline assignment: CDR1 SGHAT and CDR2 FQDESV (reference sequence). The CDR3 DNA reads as TGTGCCAGCAGCTTAGTCGGTGAGGACCAGTACTTC. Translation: CASSLVGEDQYF.

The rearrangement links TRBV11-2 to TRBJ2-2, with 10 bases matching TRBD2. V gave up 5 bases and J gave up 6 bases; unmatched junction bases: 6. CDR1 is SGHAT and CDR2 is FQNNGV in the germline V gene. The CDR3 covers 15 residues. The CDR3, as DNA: TGTGCCAGCAGCACAATTAGCGGGAGGCCCGGGGAGCTGTTTTTT. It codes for CASSTISGRPGELFF.

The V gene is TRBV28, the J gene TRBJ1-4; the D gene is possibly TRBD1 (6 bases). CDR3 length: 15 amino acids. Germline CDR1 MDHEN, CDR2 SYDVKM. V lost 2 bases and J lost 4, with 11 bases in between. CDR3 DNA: TGTGCCAGCAGTTTACGCGGAGGGGGTAATGAAAAACTGTTTTTT. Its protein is CASSLRGGGNEKLFF.

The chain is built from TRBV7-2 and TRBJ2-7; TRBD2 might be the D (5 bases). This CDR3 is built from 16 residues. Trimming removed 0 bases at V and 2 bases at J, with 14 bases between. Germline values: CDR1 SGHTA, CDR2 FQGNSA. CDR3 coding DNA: TGTGCCAGCAGCTTAGCGGGCGGAGGCACTCCCTACGAGCAGTACTTC. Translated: CASSLAGGGTPYEQYF.

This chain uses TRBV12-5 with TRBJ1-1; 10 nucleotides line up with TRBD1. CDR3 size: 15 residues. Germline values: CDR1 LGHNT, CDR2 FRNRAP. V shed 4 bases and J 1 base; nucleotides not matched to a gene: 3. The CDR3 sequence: CASGWGQGRNTEAFF. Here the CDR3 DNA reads TGTGCTAGTGGTTGGGGACAGGGGAGGAACACTGAAGCTTTCTTT.

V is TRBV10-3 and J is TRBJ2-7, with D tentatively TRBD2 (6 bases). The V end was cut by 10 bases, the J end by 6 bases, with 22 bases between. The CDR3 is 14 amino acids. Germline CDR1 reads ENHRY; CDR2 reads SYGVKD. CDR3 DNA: TGTGCCACCTCGGGGGTGAGGGGAGTGGGCGAGCAGTACTTC. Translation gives CATSGVRGVGEQYF.

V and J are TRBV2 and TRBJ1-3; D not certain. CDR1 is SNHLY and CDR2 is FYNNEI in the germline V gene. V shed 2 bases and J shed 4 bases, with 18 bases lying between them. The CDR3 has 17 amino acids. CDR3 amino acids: CASSEKLPPSRGNTIYF. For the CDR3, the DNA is TGTGCCAGCAGTGAAAAGTTACCTCCTTCTCGGGGAAACACCATATATTTT.

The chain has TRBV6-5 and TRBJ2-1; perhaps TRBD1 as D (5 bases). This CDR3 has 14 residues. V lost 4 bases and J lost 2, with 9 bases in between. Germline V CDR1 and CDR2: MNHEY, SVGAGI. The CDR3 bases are TGTGCCAGCAGTTTGGGGCTACCCTACAATGAGCAGTTCTTC. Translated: CASSLGLPYNEQFF.

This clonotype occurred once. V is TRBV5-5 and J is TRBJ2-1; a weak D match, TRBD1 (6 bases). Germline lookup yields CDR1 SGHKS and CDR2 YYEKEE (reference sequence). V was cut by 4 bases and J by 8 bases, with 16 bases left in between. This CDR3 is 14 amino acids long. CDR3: CASSPAQGRDEQFF. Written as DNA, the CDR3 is TGTGCCAGCAGCCCCGCACAGGGTCGGGATGAGCAGTTCTTC.

CDR3 region: CASSPRGGHGNQPQHF. CDR3 in DNA: TGTGCCAGCAGTCCCCGAGGGGGCCACGGCAATCAGCCCCAGCATTTT. V usage is TRBV12-3 or TRBV12-4 and J usage is TRBJ1-5; 7 nucleotides line up with TRBD1. After removal of 5 bases from V and 2 bases from J, the junction contained 9 bases not matched to a gene. This CDR3 has 16 amino acids.

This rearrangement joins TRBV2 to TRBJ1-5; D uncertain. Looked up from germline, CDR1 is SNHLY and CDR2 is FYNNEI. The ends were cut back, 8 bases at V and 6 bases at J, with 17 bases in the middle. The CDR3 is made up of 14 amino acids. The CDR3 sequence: CASSSAPRGQPQHF. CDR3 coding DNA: TGTGCCAGCTCGTCGGCCCCTCGGGGTCAGCCCCAGCATTTT. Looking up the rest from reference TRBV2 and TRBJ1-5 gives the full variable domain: EPEVTQTPSHQVTQMGQEVILRCVPISNHLYFYWYRQILGQKVEFLVSFYNNEISEKSEIFDDQFSVERPDGSNFTLKIRSTKLEDSAMYFCASSSAPRGQPQHFGDGTRLSIL.

CDR3 loop: CASSWGANTGELFF. In DNA, the CDR3 is TGTGCCAGCAGTTGGGGTGCGAACACCGGGGAGCTGTTTTTT. V usage is TRBV6-5 and J usage is TRBJ2-2; D remains ambiguous. Germline CDR1 reads MNHEY; CDR2 reads SVGAGI. The length of the CDR3 is 14 residues. Between the trimmed V and J ends, which lost 4 bases and 0 bases, there was a span of 6 bases.

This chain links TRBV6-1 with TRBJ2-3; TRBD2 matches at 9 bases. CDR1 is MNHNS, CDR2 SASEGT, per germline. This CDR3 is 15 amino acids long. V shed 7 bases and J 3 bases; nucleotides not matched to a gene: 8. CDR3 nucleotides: TGTGCCAGCACCTTGGGCGGGGGGGCAACAGATACGCAGTATTTT. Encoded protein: CASTLGGGATDTQYF.

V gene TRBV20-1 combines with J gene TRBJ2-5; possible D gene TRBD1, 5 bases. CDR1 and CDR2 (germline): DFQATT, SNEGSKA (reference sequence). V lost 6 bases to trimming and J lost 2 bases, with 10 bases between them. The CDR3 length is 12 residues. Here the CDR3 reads CSARGKQETQYF. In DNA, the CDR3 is TGCAGTGCAAGGGGAAAACAAGAGACCCAGTACTTC.